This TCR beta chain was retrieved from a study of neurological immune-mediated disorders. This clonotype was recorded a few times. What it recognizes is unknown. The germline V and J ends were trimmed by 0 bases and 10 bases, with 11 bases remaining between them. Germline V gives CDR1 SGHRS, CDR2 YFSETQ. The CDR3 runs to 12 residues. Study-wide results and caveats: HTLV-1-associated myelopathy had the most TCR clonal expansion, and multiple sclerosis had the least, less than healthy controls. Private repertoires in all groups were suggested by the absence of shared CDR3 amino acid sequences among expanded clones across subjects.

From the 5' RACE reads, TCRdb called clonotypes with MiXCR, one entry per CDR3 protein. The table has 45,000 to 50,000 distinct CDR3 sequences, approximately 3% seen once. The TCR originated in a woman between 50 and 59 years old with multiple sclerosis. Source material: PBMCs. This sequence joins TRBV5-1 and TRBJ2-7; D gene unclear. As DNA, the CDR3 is TGCGCCAGCAGCTTGGATATGGCGGACCAGTACTTC. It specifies CASSLDMADQYF.